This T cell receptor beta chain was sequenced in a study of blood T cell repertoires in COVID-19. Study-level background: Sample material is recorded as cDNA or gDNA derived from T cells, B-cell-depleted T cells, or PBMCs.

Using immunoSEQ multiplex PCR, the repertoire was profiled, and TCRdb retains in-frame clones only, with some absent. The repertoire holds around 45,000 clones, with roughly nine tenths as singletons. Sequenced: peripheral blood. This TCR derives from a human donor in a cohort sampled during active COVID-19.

The CDR3 DNA sequence: TGTGCCAGCAGTTTATCCTACAGGGGAGGATCACCCCTCCACTTT. Its protein is CASSLSYRGGSPLHF. The chain recombines TRBV28 with TRBJ1-6, with 7 bases lining up with TRBD1. The CDR3 loop spans 15 amino acids. CDR1 and CDR2 from the germline V gene are MDHEN and SYDVKM. With V trimmed by 1 base and J by 10 bases, 7 bases remained unmatched.